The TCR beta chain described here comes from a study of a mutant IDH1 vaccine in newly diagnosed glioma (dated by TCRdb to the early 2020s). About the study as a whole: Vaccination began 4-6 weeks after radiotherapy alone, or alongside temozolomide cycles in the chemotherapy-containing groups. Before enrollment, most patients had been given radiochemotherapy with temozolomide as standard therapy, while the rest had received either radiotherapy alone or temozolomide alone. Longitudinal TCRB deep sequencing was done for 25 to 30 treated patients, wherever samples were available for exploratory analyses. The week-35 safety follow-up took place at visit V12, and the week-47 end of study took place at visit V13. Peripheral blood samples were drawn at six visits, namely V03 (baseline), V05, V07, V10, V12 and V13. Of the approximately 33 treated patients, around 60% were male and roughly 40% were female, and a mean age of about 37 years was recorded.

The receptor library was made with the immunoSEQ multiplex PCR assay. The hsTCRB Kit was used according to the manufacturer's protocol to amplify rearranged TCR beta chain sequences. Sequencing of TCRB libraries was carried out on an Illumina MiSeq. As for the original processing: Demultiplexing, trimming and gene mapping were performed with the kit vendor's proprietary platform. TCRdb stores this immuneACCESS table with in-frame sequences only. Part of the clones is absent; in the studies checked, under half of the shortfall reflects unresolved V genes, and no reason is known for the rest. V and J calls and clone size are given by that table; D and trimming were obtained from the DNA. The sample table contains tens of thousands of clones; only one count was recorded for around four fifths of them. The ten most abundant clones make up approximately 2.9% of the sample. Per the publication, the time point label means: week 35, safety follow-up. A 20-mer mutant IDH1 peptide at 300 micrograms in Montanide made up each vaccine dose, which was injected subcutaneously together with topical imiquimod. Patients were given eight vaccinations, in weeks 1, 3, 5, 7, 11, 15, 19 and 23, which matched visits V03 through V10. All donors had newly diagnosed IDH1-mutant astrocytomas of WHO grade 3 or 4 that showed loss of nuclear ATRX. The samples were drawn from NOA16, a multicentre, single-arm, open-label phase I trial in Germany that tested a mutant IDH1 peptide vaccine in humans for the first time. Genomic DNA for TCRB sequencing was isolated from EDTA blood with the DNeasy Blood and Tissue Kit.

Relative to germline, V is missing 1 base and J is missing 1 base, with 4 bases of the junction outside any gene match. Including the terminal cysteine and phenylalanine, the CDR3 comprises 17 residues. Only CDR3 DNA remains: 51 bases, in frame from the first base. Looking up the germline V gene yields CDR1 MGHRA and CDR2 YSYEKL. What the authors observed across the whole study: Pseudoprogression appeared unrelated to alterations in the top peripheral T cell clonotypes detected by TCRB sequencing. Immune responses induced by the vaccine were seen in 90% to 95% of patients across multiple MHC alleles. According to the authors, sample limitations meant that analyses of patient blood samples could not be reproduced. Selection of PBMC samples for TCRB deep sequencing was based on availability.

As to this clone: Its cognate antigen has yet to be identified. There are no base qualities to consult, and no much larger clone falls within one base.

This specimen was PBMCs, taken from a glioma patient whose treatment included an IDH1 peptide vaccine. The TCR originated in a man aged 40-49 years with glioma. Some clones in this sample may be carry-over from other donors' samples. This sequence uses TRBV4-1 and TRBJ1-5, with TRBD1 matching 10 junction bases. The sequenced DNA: TGCGCCAGCAGCCAAGGGGGACAGGGGATGAGCAATCAGCCCCAGCATTTT. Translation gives CASSQGGQGMSNQPQHF.